A single sample is the source of the 28 T cell receptor beta chains below, sequenced in a study of a mutant IDH1 vaccine in newly diagnosed glioma. The antigens of these receptors remain unknown. The data were produced by immunoSEQ multiplex PCR, yet TCRdb's version contains in-frame clones alone and is incomplete. The sample has about 38,000 clones, around 82% seen once. Time point given: week 5, during vaccination. The content of each vaccine dose was 300 ug of mutant IDH1 20-mer peptide, and topical imiquimod accompanied it. The source was PBMCs, collected from a glioma patient whose treatment included an IDH1 peptide vaccine. The receptor source for this set is a man between 40 and 49 years old with glioma.

This chain uses TRBV6-6 with TRBJ2-7; TRBD2 is a possible D gene (6 bases). Germline values: CDR1 MNHNY, CDR2 SVGAGI (reference sequence). The V and J ends lost 2 bases and 3 bases respectively, with 8 bases between them. CDR3 size: 13 residues. CDR3 protein: CASSYPGDYEQYF. Here the CDR3 DNA reads TGTGCCAGCAGTTACCCGGGGGACTACGAGCAGTACTTC.

This chain links TRBV29-1 with TRBJ2-3, with 9 nucleotides matching TRBD2. The CDR3 is 14 amino acids. Germline-derived CDR1 and CDR2 are SQVTM and ANQGSEA. V shed 6 bases, J shed 0 bases, and the junction held 4 bases outside the gene matches. The CDR3 DNA reads as TGCAGCGTGGGAGCGGGGGGAAGCACAGATACGCAGTATTTT. Translating it yields CSVGAGGSTDTQYF.

This chain uses TRBV11-2 with TRBJ1-1; the D gene is possibly TRBD1 (5 bases). This CDR3 is 14 amino acids long. Deletions cut 4 bases from V and 4 bases from J, with 13 bases between. The germline CDR1 and CDR2 sequences are SGHAT and FQNNGV. CDR3 region: CASSYRGGVTEAFF. The CDR3 DNA reads as TGTGCCAGCAGCTACCGGGGGGGGGTCACTGAAGCTTTCTTT.

The chain links TRBV27 to TRBJ2-4; D might be TRBD1 (5 bases). The length of the CDR3 is 14 residues. Per the germline V gene, CDR1 is MNHEY and CDR2 is SMNVEV (reference sequence). V lost 2 bases and J lost 8, with 13 bases in between. In DNA, the CDR3 is TGTGCCAGCAGTTTAGATGGCAGGGCCCACATTCAGTACTTC. Protein product: CASSLDGRAHIQYF.

This clone was detected a few times. The chain joins TRBV11-2 to TRBJ2-2; the D is unclear. V was clipped by 5 bases and J by 6 bases, with 4 bases between them. CDR1 and CDR2 (germline): SGHAT, FQNNGV. CDR3 length equals 11 residues. The CDR3 region is CASSLPGELFF. The DNA for the CDR3 is TGTGCCAGCAGCCTCCCCGGGGAGCTGTTTTTT.

The rearrangement joins TRBV5-6 to TRBJ1-3; TRBD1 agrees at 10 bases. The CDR3 is 15 residues long. In germline, CDR1 is SGHDT, CDR2 YYEEEE. V shed 3 bases, J shed 5 bases, and the junction held 5 bases outside the gene matches. CDR3: CASSSDRGPRNTIYF. CDR3 in DNA: TGTGCCAGCAGCTCCGACAGGGGGCCAAGAAACACCATATATTTT.

The CDR3 sequence: CASSERGPNQPQHF. CDR3 bases: TGTGCCAGCAGTGAACGGGGCCCAAATCAGCCCCAGCATTTT. The chain links TRBV6-1 to TRBJ1-5; TRBD1 is a possible D gene (5 bases). Germline V gene lookup returns CDR1 MNHNS and CDR2 SASEGT. V lost 2 bases and J lost 4, with 9 bases in between. CDR3 size: 14 residues.

The rearrangement joins TRBV7-9 to TRBJ2-7; the match to TRBD2 covers 15 bases. V was clipped by 4 bases and J by 3 bases; unmatched bases: 10. Germline loops: CDR1 SEHNR, CDR2 FQNEAQ (reference sequence). There are 18 residues in the CDR3. CDR3 bases: TGTGCCAGCAGCTACGGGACTAGCGGGGGGATGAGCTTCTACGAGCAGTACTTC. This codes for CASSYGTSGGMSFYEQYF.

This chain uses TRBV15 with TRBJ1-4; 8 positions agree with TRBD1. Germline V gives CDR1 LNHNV, CDR2 YYDKDF (reference sequence). The CDR3 length is 16 residues. The junction had 8 bases not matched to a gene; V was cut back by 3 bases and J by 5 bases. The CDR3 sequence is CATSRGLGQENEKLFF. As DNA, the CDR3 is TGTGCCACCAGCAGGGGACTGGGACAGGAGAATGAAAAACTGTTTTTT. Filled out from reference TRBV15 and TRBJ1-4, the complete variable domain reads DAMVIQNPRYQVTQFGKPVTLSCSQTLNHNVMYWYQQKSSQAPKLLFHYYDKDFNNEADTPDNFQSRRPNTSFCFLDIRSPGLGDTAMYLCATSRGLGQENEKLFFGSGTQLSVL.

The V call is TRBV9, the J call TRBJ1-1; D is perhaps TRBD1 (5 bases). V gave up 6 bases and J gave up 5 bases, with 14 bases separating them. In germline, CDR1 is SGDLS, CDR2 YYNGEE. There are 13 residues in the CDR3. The CDR3 is CASTKSGGTEAFF. The CDR3 bases are TGTGCCAGCACCAAAAGCGGGGGGACTGAAGCTTTCTTT.

A few counts support this clone. The chain couples TRBV25-1 to TRBJ1-1; 8 nucleotides line up with TRBD1. Looked up from germline, CDR1 is MGHDK and CDR2 is SYGVNS. CDR3 length: 16 residues. V trimming: 1 base; J trimming: 10 bases; junction bases outside the gene matches: 14. The chain's CDR3 is CASSELAGGLGRGAFF. The CDR3 region has the DNA TGTGCCAGCAGTGAATTGGCAGGGGGCCTCGGGCGGGGAGCTTTCTTT.

CDR3 loop: CASSLWGGAPGSPLHF. The CDR3 DNA reads TGTGCCAGCAGCTTGTGGGGGGGGGCGCCGGGTTCACCCCTCCACTTT. This chain uses TRBV5-6 with TRBJ1-6; possible D gene TRBD1, 6 bases. Germline V CDR1 and CDR2: SGHDT, YYEEEE. The CDR3 loop spans 16 amino acids. V lost 1 base and J 9 bases, leaving 17 bases between the germline ends.

The chain is built from TRBV27 and TRBJ1-6; 7 positions agree with TRBD1. Germline values: CDR1 MNHEY, CDR2 SMNVEV (reference sequence). Trimming cost V 6 bases and J 9 bases; bases outside gene matches: 8. This CDR3 is 14 amino acids long. CDR3 nucleotides: TGTGCCAGCAGCCCCGGGACAGTCTTTTCACCCCTCCACTTT. Encoded protein: CASSPGTVFSPLHF.

This rearrangement joins TRBV10-1 to TRBJ2-2; D gene ambiguous. CDR1 and CDR2 (germline): WNHNN, SYGVQD (reference sequence). V lost 3 bases and J 1 base, leaving 9 bases between the germline ends. This CDR3 contains 15 residues. CDR3 amino acids: CASSDPGLNTGELFF. As DNA, the CDR3 is TGCGCCAGCAGTGACCCAGGATTGAACACCGGGGAGCTGTTTTTT.

CDR3 protein: CASSVTGSPQRNTIYF. CDR3 nucleotide sequence: TGTGCCAGCAGTGTCACCGGAAGCCCGCAGCGAAACACCATATATTTT. The chain links TRBV2 to TRBJ1-3, with no clear D. CDR3 length: 16 residues. Looked up from germline, CDR1 is SNHLY and CDR2 is FYNNEI. Trimming took off 4 bases at V and 5 bases at J, with 18 bases between the two ends.

The chain joins TRBV6-5 to TRBJ1-2, with D uncertain. This CDR3 spans 12 amino acids. Trimming stripped 7 bases from V and 7 bases from J, with 13 bases between. Germline CDR1 MNHEY, CDR2 SVGAGI. CDR3 sequence (DNA): TGTGCCAGCACCCAAGTAGGCAGTGGCTACACCTTC. This sequence encodes CASTQVGSGYTF.

This chain joins TRBV4-1 and TRBJ1-2; D may be TRBD1 (5 bases). The germline CDR1 and CDR2 sequences are MGHRA and YSYEKL. The CDR3 loop spans 14 amino acids. Deletions cut 2 bases from V and 4 bases from J, with 11 bases between. CDR3 bases: TGCGCCAGCAGCCAACCGGGGGGAGTCTATGGCTACACCTTC. Amino acid sequence: CASSQPGGVYGYTF.

This clone has only a few counts. The chain links TRBV2 to TRBJ1-3; D uncertain. Between the trimmed V and J ends, which lost 8 bases and 0 bases, there was a span of 11 bases. The CDR3 loop spans 14 amino acids. Germline V gene sequence: CDR1 SNHLY, CDR2 FYNNEI. CDR3 bases: TGTGCCAGCGCCCTGGGCCACTCTGGAAACACCATATATTTT. It translates to CASALGHSGNTIYF.

The chain recombines TRBV30 with TRBJ2-1; the match to TRBD2 covers 8 bases. The CDR3 is 14 amino acids. Germline trimming cut 8 bases from V and 3 bases from J; bases unmatched to any gene: 9. CDR1 GTSNPN and CDR2 SVGIG come from the germline V gene (reference sequence). The CDR3 spells CAGARGGHYNEQFF. CDR3 sequence (DNA): TGTGCCGGAGCCCGGGGGGGCCACTACAATGAGCAGTTCTTC.

The rearrangement uses TRBV7-7 and TRBJ2-2, with 7 positions matching TRBD2. The CDR3 is 16 amino acids. Looked up from germline, CDR1 is SSHAT and CDR2 is FNYEAQ (reference sequence). The V gene end was trimmed by 5 bases and the J gene end by 1 base; junction bases not matched to a gene: 7. The CDR3 coding sequence is TGTGCCAGCAGCCCGGGAGGACGCGTGAACACCGGGGAGCTGTTTTTT. It codes for CASSPGGRVNTGELFF.

The chain carries TRBV27 and TRBJ1-2, with TRBD1 as a possible D gene (5 bases). The germline V gene encodes CDR1 MNHEY and CDR2 SMNVEV (reference sequence). The ends were cut back, 7 bases at V and 0 bases at J, with 15 bases in the middle. The CDR3 has 15 amino acids. Written as DNA, the CDR3 is TGTGCCAGCACCCGAGGAGGGGCCTCTAACTATGGCTACACCTTC. Protein product: CASTRGGASNYGYTF.

CDR3 sequence: CASSFAAPSSYEQYF. CDR3 in DNA: TGTGCCAGCAGCTTTGCAGCACCAAGCTCCTACGAGCAGTACTTC. The chain links TRBV7-9 to TRBJ2-7; D is uncertain. The CDR3 contains 15 residues. Germline V gene sequence: CDR1 SEHNR, CDR2 FQNEAQ (reference sequence). With 3 bases removed from V and 0 bases from J, the gap between germline ends came to 12 bases.

The chain combines TRBV6-5 with TRBJ1-1; D might be TRBD1 (5 bases). There are 15 residues in the CDR3. Deletions cut 8 bases from V and 10 bases from J, with 26 bases between. Per germline, CDR1 MNHEY and CDR2 SVGAGI. CDR3 amino acids: CASRQEGTGWRAAFF. The CDR3 DNA reads as TGTGCCAGCCGCCAAGAAGGGACGGGGTGGAGAGCAGCTTTCTTT.

This chain links TRBV7-9 with TRBJ1-6; D might be TRBD1 (6 bases). The V end was cut by 5 bases, the J end by 9 bases, with 17 bases between. The CDR3 has 15 amino acids. Germline V lookup: CDR1 SEHNR, CDR2 FQNEAQ (reference sequence). The CDR3 sequence is CASSTFEGGVSPLHF. The CDR3 nucleotides read TGTGCCAGCAGCACGTTTGAGGGGGGTGTTTCACCCCTCCACTTT.

There are a few counts of this clone. The chain recombines TRBV19 with TRBJ1-5; 8 bases align to TRBD1. The CDR3 totals 16 residues. CDR1 and CDR2 (germline): LNHDA, SQIVND (reference sequence). J lost 1 base, V lost 4 bases, and 6 bases had no gene match. CDR3 bases: TGTGCCAGTAGTACTCAGGGGGCAATGAGCAATCAGCCCCAGCATTTT. It specifies CASSTQGAMSNQPQHF.

The rearrangement uses TRBV20-1 and TRBJ2-5; D is undetermined. The V gene's germline CDR1 is DFQATT and CDR2 SNEGSKA (reference sequence). V lost 2 bases, J lost 5 bases, and 6 bases lay in between. The CDR3 consists of 11 residues. CDR3 in amino acids: CSARSGETQYF. CDR3 in DNA: TGCAGTGCTAGATCTGGGGAGACCCAGTACTTC.

The J gene is TRBJ1-2, the V gene TRBV5-1, with TRBD1 identical over 9 bases. The CDR3 consists of 16 residues. CDR1 and CDR2 from the germline V gene are SGHRS and YFSETQ. J lost 2 bases, V lost 4 bases, and 9 bases had no gene match. The CDR3 region has the DNA TGCGCCAGCAGCCTTACTGGGACAGGGTCCAACTATGGCTACACCTTC. Amino acids: CASSLTGTGSNYGYTF.

This clone was recorded only once. The rearrangement uses TRBV7-2 and TRBJ1-2, with a tentative D call TRBD1 (6 bases). From germline, CDR1 is SGHTA and CDR2 FQGNSA. The CDR3 runs to 13 residues. V lost 5 bases and J lost 7, with 14 bases in between. CDR3 in amino acids: CASSTYQDSGYTF. The CDR3 region has the DNA TGTGCCAGCAGCACTTATCAGGACAGTGGCTACACCTTC.